The 19 T cell receptor beta chains given below trace back to one sample, sequenced in a study of blood T cell repertoires in COVID-19 (dated by TCRdb to 2019 to 2021). Receptor libraries were prepared by the immunoSEQ multiplex PCR assay. TCRdb stores this immuneACCESS table with in-frame sequences only. Part of the clones is absent; in the studies checked, under half of the shortfall reflects unresolved V genes, and no reason is known for the rest. The sample records approximately 140,000 clones, 80% to 90% of which are singletons. About an eighth of the sample goes to the ten largest clones. Sequenced input: peripheral blood. All receptors derive from a man between 18 and 35 years old with COVID-19, enrolled during active disease.

CDR3 amino acids: CASSLEDTALWDEQYF. The CDR3 nucleotides read TGCGCCAGCAGCTTGGAGGACACGGCCCTTTGGGACGAGCAGTACTTC. The V gene is TRBV5-1, the J gene TRBJ2-7; D perhaps matches TRBD1 (5 bases). Germline V CDR1 and CDR2: SGHRS, YFSETQ. The CDR3 loop spans 16 amino acids. Trimming stripped 0 bases from V and 5 bases from J, with 18 bases between.

To note about this clone: The junction does not match germline at one end; this may be a read error. The chain combines TRBV5-6 with TRBJ1-4, with unresolved D. This CDR3 has 16 residues. From germline, CDR1 is SGHDT and CDR2 YYEEEE. The CDR3 DNA is TGTGCCAGCAGCTTGGGAGCACTTGCAACTAATGAAAAACTGCTTTTT. It codes for CASSLGALATNEKLLF.

The chain combines TRBV15 with TRBJ1-1; D not resolved. The V gene lost 5 bases and the J gene lost 5 bases, with 18 bases spanning the gap. This CDR3 region has 15 residues. In germline, CDR1 is LNHNV, CDR2 YYDKDF (reference sequence). CDR3 nucleotide sequence: TGTGCCACCAGCCGATCTCCTCGGGGTCGGACTGAAGCTTTCTTT. Residues: CATSRSPRGRTEAFF. The full variable domain, with the rest looked up from reference TRBV15 and TRBJ1-1, is DAMVIQNPRYQVTQFGKPVTLSCSQTLNHNVMYWYQQKSSQAPKLLFHYYDKDFNNEADTPDNFQSRRPNTSFCFLDIRSPGLGDTAMYLCATSRSPRGRTEAFFGQGTRLTVV.

The chain has TRBV5-5 and TRBJ1-5; 7 bases are shared with TRBD1. The CDR3 contains 16 residues. The J segment lost 7 bases and the V segment lost 2 bases, leaving 12 bases of the junction unmatched. The V gene's germline CDR1 is SGHKS and CDR2 YYEKEE (reference sequence). CDR3 region: CASSFGPTGQGQPQHF. Here the CDR3 DNA reads TGTGCCAGCAGCTTCGGACCGACAGGGCAGGGACAGCCCCAGCATTTT.

The chain recombines TRBV30 with TRBJ2-1; D is possibly TRBD1 (6 bases). Per the germline V gene, CDR1 is GTSNPN and CDR2 is SVGIG (reference sequence). The CDR3 sequence is 14 residues long. V lost 0 bases and J 6 bases, leaving 12 bases between the germline ends. The CDR3 loop is CAWSVLARGNEQFF. The CDR3 nucleotides read TGTGCCTGGAGTGTACTGGCCAGGGGCAATGAGCAGTTCTTC.

V and J are TRBV7-9 and TRBJ2-5, with D possibly TRBD2 on 6 matching bases. This CDR3 comprises 15 residues. Germline assignment: CDR1 SEHNR and CDR2 FQNEAQ (reference sequence). V shed 5 bases and J shed 2 bases, with 15 bases lying between them. The CDR3 DNA follows: TGTGCCAGCAGCCGACTAGGCCGGGTACAAGAGACCCAGTACTTC. It specifies CASSRLGRVQETQYF.

CDR3 amino acids: CASSSQGAGETQYF. CDR3 DNA: TGTGCCAGCAGTTCACAGGGGGCAGGGGAGACCCAGTACTTC. The chain couples TRBV28 to TRBJ2-5, with 9 bases fitting TRBD1. The CDR3 has 14 amino acids. The V gene end was trimmed by 4 bases and the J gene end by 5 bases; junction bases not matched to a gene: 5. CDR1 MDHEN and CDR2 SYDVKM come from the germline V gene.

V usage is TRBV5-1 and J usage is TRBJ2-7; possible D gene TRBD2, 6 bases. The CDR3 has 14 residues. Germline CDR1 and CDR2: SGHRS and YFSETQ. Trimming stripped 0 bases from V and 6 bases from J, with 13 bases between. This chain's CDR3 is CASSLGGTSGEQYF. The DNA for the CDR3 is TGCGCCAGCAGCTTGGGCGGGACCTCGGGCGAGCAGTACTTC. The whole variable domain, remainder taken from reference TRBV5-1 and TRBJ2-7, is KAGVTQTPRYLIKTRGQQVTLSCSPISGHRSVSWYQQTPGQGLQFLFEYFSETQRNKGNFPGRFSGRQFSNSRSEMNVSTLELGDSALYLCASSLGGTSGEQYFGPGTRLTVT.

This clone has just one count. V gene TRBV3-1 (or the pseudogene TRBV3-2) combines with J gene TRBJ2-1; TRBD2 aligns across 7 bases. V gave up 4 bases and J gave up 4 bases; unmatched junction bases: 7. Germline loops: CDR1 LGHDT, CDR2 YNNKEL (reference sequence). CDR3 size: 15 residues. This chain's CDR3 is CASSPTGLLYNEQFF. The CDR3 DNA reads TGTGCCAGCAGCCCCACGGGACTATTATACAATGAGCAGTTCTTC.

V and J are TRBV7-9 and TRBJ2-5; D is unclear. Trimming pared 3 bases from V and 2 bases from J, leaving 10 bases between. CDR3 size: 14 residues. The germline CDR1 and CDR2 sequences are SEHNR and FQNEAQ (reference sequence). CDR3 bases: TGTGCCAGCAGCTTTTACTCTGAGCAAGAGACCCAGTACTTC. It translates to CASSFYSEQETQYF.

This rearrangement joins TRBV27 to TRBJ1-1; 11 bases line up with TRBD1. The CDR3 contains 15 residues. Germline loops: CDR1 MNHEY, CDR2 SMNVEV (reference sequence). V lost 5 bases and J lost 1; bases outside the gene matches: 3. The CDR3 bases are TGTGCCAGCAGTAGGACAGGGGGCCCGAACACTGAAGCTTTCTTT. Translating it yields CASSRTGGPNTEAFF.

This chain connects TRBV12-3 or TRBV12-4 to TRBJ1-4, with a weak D call TRBD1 (6 bases). The CDR3 covers 12 residues. Trimming took off 5 bases at V and 6 bases at J, with 7 bases between the two ends. CDR3 amino acids: CASSRTDEKLFF. CDR3 nucleotide sequence: TGTGCCAGCAGTCGGACAGATGAAAAACTGTTTTTT.

A single count supports this clone. A read error may produce the germline difference seen at one junction end. The chain uses TRBV7-9 and TRBJ1-4, with a possible D match to TRBD1 (6 bases). CDR3 length: 14 amino acids. Germline V gene lookup returns CDR1 SEHNR and CDR2 FQNEAQ (reference sequence). The DNA for the CDR3 is TGTGCCAGCAGCTCACCGGGACAAGCTGAAAAACTGCTTTTT. Amino acids: CASSSPGQAEKLLF.

The V gene is TRBV27, the J gene TRBJ2-1; 7 bases are shared with TRBD2. The germline gives CDR1 MNHEY, CDR2 SMNVEV (reference sequence). The CDR3 has 18 amino acids. Losses at the gene ends were 5 bases for V and 0 bases for J; bases not matched to a gene: 13. The CDR3 region is CASSGRGASGHSYNEQFF. Written as DNA, the CDR3 is TGTGCCAGCAGTGGAAGAGGCGCTAGCGGACACTCCTACAATGAGCAGTTCTTC.

The rearrangement joins TRBV27 to TRBJ2-1; possibly TRBD2 for D (6 bases). Germline V gene lookup returns CDR1 MNHEY and CDR2 SMNVEV (reference sequence). V was cut by 5 bases and J by 0 bases, with 11 bases left in between. The CDR3 spans 15 residues. CDR3 nucleotides: TGTGCCAGCAGTCGGGCGGGACTCTCCTACAATGAGCAGTTCTTC. Translation: CASSRAGLSYNEQFF.

This rearrangement joins TRBV30 to TRBJ2-1; D unresolved. Between the trimmed V and J ends, which lost 0 bases and 2 bases, there was a span of 5 bases. Per germline, CDR1 GTSNPN and CDR2 SVGIG (reference sequence). The CDR3 consists of 13 residues. The CDR3 bases are TGTGCCTGGAGTGTGAGAGCCTACAATGAGCAGTTCTTC. Its translation: CAWSVRAYNEQFF.

This clone showed up just a few times. The chain couples TRBV25-1 to TRBJ2-3; the D gene is possibly TRBD2 (5 bases). With 3 bases removed from V and 2 bases from J, the gap between germline ends came to 12 bases. This CDR3 is built from 15 residues. In germline, CDR1 is MGHDK, CDR2 SYGVNS. The CDR3 bases are TGTGCCAGCAGTGACATGGGAGTTTCCACAGATACGCAGTATTTT. Its translation: CASSDMGVSTDTQYF.

The rearrangement joins TRBV19 to TRBJ1-3; D call uncertain. CDR1 is LNHDA and CDR2 is SQIVND in the germline V gene (reference sequence). With 4 bases removed from V and 5 bases from J, the gap between germline ends came to 9 bases. CDR3 length: 13 amino acids. CDR3 amino acids: CASSNPGRNTIYF. The CDR3, as DNA: TGTGCCAGTAGTAACCCAGGCCGAAACACCATATATTTT.

The rearrangement uses TRBV6-6 and TRBJ1-5; possibly TRBD1 for D (5 bases). There are 16 residues in the CDR3. The V gene's germline CDR1 is MNHNY and CDR2 SVGAGI (reference sequence). The germline V and J ends were trimmed by 2 bases and 11 bases, with 22 bases remaining between them. The CDR3 bases are TGTGCCAGCAGTTACCTCTTGGGCAGGGCCGGTTTGTCCCAGCATTTT. Protein sequence: CASSYLLGRAGLSQHF.